This T cell receptor beta chain was documented in a study of cytomegalovirus exposure and HLA in healthy donors. Trimming took 0 bases from V and 5 from J, leaving 11 bases between them. Per germline, CDR1 SGDLS and CDR2 YYNGEE. The CDR3 spans 14 residues. A word on this clone: Its antigen is not identified. At the DNA level, this CDR3 is encoded by other sequences in the same sample as well.

Both 60 Vbeta primers and 13 Jbeta primers went into the PCR. The table came from immunoSEQ multiplex PCR; TCRdb's copy has only in-frame clones and leaves some out. The sample lists fewer than 250,000 clones; approximately 68% were seen once. The study's findings and limits: Most subjects' HLA-A and HLA-B alleles were reportedly predicted from TCR beta sequences. Among TCR beta chains, those listed as cytomegalovirus-associated numbered approximately 150.

Each donor was nominally healthy when sampled (though unrecorded immune exposures were likely). The rearrangement uses TRBV9 and TRBJ1-1, with a possible D match to TRBD1 (5 bases). The source material was PBMCs. The clonotype was recovered from a young woman in good health and CMV-seronegative. The CDR3 region is CASSVGGAGTEAFF. The CDR3 DNA reads as TGTGCCAGCAGCGTAGGTGGGGCTGGGACTGAAGCTTTCTTT.